One sample yielded the 18 T cell receptor beta chains listed below, sequenced in a study of neoadjuvant nivolumab and ipilimumab in lung cancer. Assay used: immunoSEQ multiplex PCR; TCRdb lists only in-frame clones, some missing. Of 25,000 to 30,000 clones listed, 80% to 85% were seen once; the top ten hold more than 6.5%. The sequences come from tumor tissue, collected after neoadjuvant nivolumab, alone or with ipilimumab, at or shortly before surgery. The source is an adult with non-small cell lung cancer.

J is TRBJ2-2 and V is TRBV5-1, with 11 nucleotides matching TRBD2. The CDR3 has 15 residues. Trimming cost V 2 bases and J 7 bases; bases outside gene matches: 4. Germline V gene lookup returns CDR1 SGHRS and CDR2 YFSETQ. The CDR3 loop reads CASSFQLAGDGELFF. CDR3 nucleotide sequence: TGCGCCAGCAGCTTTCAACTAGCGGGAGACGGGGAGCTGTTTTTT.

The V call is TRBV5-4, the J call TRBJ2-5; tentatively, D is TRBD2 (6 bases). The CDR3 totals 15 residues. The V gene lost 3 bases and the J gene lost 1 base, with 13 bases spanning the gap. The germline V gene encodes CDR1 SGHNT and CDR2 YYREEE (reference sequence). In DNA form, the CDR3 reads TGTGCCAGCAGCTCGGGAGTCGAACCCCAAGAGACCCAGTACTTC. It specifies CASSSGVEPQETQYF.

The genes are TRBV13 and TRBJ2-7, with 10 bases that match TRBD2. V was pared by 1 base and J by 4 bases, with 4 bases of the junction left unmatched. Germline loops: CDR1 PRHDT, CDR2 FYEKMQ (reference sequence). This CDR3 is 15 amino acids long. The CDR3 here is CASSLDSSGRYEQYF. In nucleotides, the CDR3 is TGTGCCAGCAGCTTAGATTCTAGCGGGAGATACGAGCAGTACTTC.

The chain links TRBV7-2 to TRBJ2-2, with D possibly being TRBD1 (6 bases). The germline V and J ends were trimmed by 3 bases and 6 bases, with 23 bases remaining between them. Per the germline V gene, CDR1 is SGHTA and CDR2 is FQGNSA. This CDR3 is built from 18 residues. CDR3 in amino acids: CASSFPPTGKAFAGELFF. The DNA for the CDR3 is TGTGCCAGCAGCTTTCCCCCAACAGGGAAGGCTTTCGCCGGGGAGCTGTTTTTT.

The DNA of the CDR3 is TGTGCCTGGAGTGACATGCCAGCTTGGGCTTTCTTT. This translates into CAWSDMPAWAFF. The J gene is TRBJ1-1, the V gene TRBV30; D is ambiguous. Germline assignment: CDR1 GTSNPN and CDR2 SVGIG (reference sequence). Trimming took 1 base from V and 11 from J, leaving 14 bases between them. This CDR3 spans 12 amino acids.

The V gene is TRBV5-4, the J gene TRBJ1-1; no reliable D call. V lost 0 bases and J 5 bases, leaving 5 bases between the germline ends. Germline CDR1 and CDR2: SGHNT and YYREEE (reference sequence). The CDR3 extends over 12 amino acids. The CDR3 here is CASSLGWTEAFF. The DNA for the CDR3 is TGTGCCAGCAGCTTGGGGTGGACTGAAGCTTTCTTT.

This chain joins TRBV14 and TRBJ1-4; D gene ambiguous. CDR1 and CDR2 from the germline V gene are SGHDN and FVKESK. This CDR3 contains 13 residues. V lost 2 bases to trimming and J lost 7 bases, with 8 bases between them. CDR3 region: CASSQIVGEKLFF. In nucleotides, the CDR3 is TGTGCCAGCAGCCAAATTGTGGGTGAAAAACTGTTTTTT. Supplemented by reference TRBV14 and TRBJ1-4, the full variable domain reads EAGVTQFPSHSVIEKGQTVTLRCDPISGHDNLYWYRRVMGKEIKFLLHFVKESKQDESGMPNNRFLAERTGGTYSTLKVQPAELEDSGVYFCASSQIVGEKLFFGSGTQLSVL.

J is TRBJ2-5 and V is TRBV11-2; 7 bases are shared with TRBD1. The V and J ends lost 2 bases and 5 bases, in that order; junction bases with no gene match: 8. This CDR3 contains 15 residues. Germline V gene lookup returns CDR1 SGHAT and CDR2 FQNNGV. The CDR3 sequence: CASSLRQGRIETQYF. The DNA for the CDR3 is TGTGCCAGCAGCTTAAGACAGGGTAGGATCGAGACCCAGTACTTC.

V is TRBV14 and J is TRBJ1-2; 8 bases map to TRBD1. The CDR3 has 19 residues. Germline loops: CDR1 SGHDN, CDR2 FVKESK. The trim removed 0 bases at V and 3 bases at J, leaving 15 bases unmatched. CDR3: CASSQDSPLGDRGDYGYTF. The CDR3 coding sequence is TGTGCCAGCAGCCAAGATTCACCTCTCGGAGACAGGGGAGACTATGGCTACACCTTC.

The chain joins TRBV18 to TRBJ2-3; D gene unclear. CDR3 length: 14 residues. The germline gives CDR1 KGHSH, CDR2 LQKENI. With 3 bases removed from V and 6 bases from J, the gap between germline ends came to 13 bases. CDR3 bases: TGTGCCAGCTCACCTTCGGGCGAAAGGGATACGCAGTATTTT. It specifies CASSPSGERDTQYF. Supplemented by reference TRBV18 and TRBJ2-3, the full variable domain reads NAGVMQNPRHLVRRRGQEARLRCSPMKGHSHVYWYRQLPEEGLKFMVYLQKENIIDESGMPKERFSAEFPKEGPSILRIQQVVRGDSAAYFCASSPSGERDTQYFGPGTRLTVL.

CDR3: CAWSVGAGTNTEAFF. The CDR3 nucleotides are TGTGCCTGGAGTGTAGGGGCGGGGACGAACACTGAAGCTTTCTTT. This chain connects TRBV30 to TRBJ1-1, with D possibly being TRBD1 (5 bases). V was trimmed by 0 bases and J by 1 base, leaving 12 bases between them. Germline values: CDR1 GTSNPN, CDR2 SVGIG (reference sequence). This CDR3 region has 15 residues.

The V call is TRBV5-6, the J call TRBJ1-1; D unresolved. CDR3 size: 11 residues. CDR1 is SGHDT and CDR2 is YYEEEE in the germline V gene. Trimming left V 4 bases short and J 4 bases short, with 5 bases between. The chain's CDR3 is CASSQGTEAFF. The CDR3 DNA is TGTGCCAGCAGCCAAGGCACTGAAGCTTTCTTT.

The V call is TRBV6-1, the J call TRBJ1-4; 8 bases align to TRBD1. The CDR3 loop spans 15 amino acids. Germline values: CDR1 MNHNS, CDR2 SASEGT. J lost 8 bases, V lost 4 bases, and 9 bases had no gene match. For the CDR3, the DNA is TGTGCCAGCAGTGGGGGAGGGACAGGCCGCGAAAAACTGTTTTTT. As protein: CASSGGGTGREKLFF.

This chain joins TRBV18 and TRBJ2-3; D gene ambiguous. The CDR3 is 16 amino acids. CDR1 and CDR2 (germline): KGHSH, LQKENI. Trimming cost V 0 bases and J 7 bases, with 17 bases left between them. This chain's CDR3 is CASSPPAVLVGHTQYF. The DNA of the CDR3 is TGTGCCAGCTCACCACCAGCTGTGTTGGTGGGTCATACGCAGTATTTT.

The rearrangement uses TRBV11-3 and TRBJ1-1, with D perhaps TRBD1 (5 bases). Trimming took 5 bases from V and 10 from J, leaving 20 bases between them. Germline V CDR1 and CDR2: SGHNT, YENEEA. CDR3 length equals 14 residues. The DNA for the CDR3 is TGTGCCAGCAGCCCCCTTACCGGAGCCGGGGGAGCTTTCTTT. This translates into CASSPLTGAGGAFF.

This chain connects TRBV28 to TRBJ2-5; D is possibly TRBD1 (6 bases). This CDR3 contains 14 residues. Germline V gene data show CDR1 as MDHEN and CDR2 as SYDVKM. V lost 2 bases, J lost 6 bases, and 13 bases lay in between. The CDR3 nucleotides read TGTGCCAGCAGTTTAGGGGGACAATCGCAGACCCAGTACTTC. Translating it yields CASSLGGQSQTQYF.

CDR3 region: CASSRTRAGNTIYF. Written as DNA, the CDR3 is TGTGCCAGCAGTCGGACAAGAGCTGGAAACACCATATATTTT. This chain connects TRBV6-1 to TRBJ1-3; possible D gene TRBD1, 5 bases. This CDR3 has 14 amino acids. Germline lookup yields CDR1 MNHNS and CDR2 SASEGT. The V end lost 5 bases, the J end lost 2 bases, and 10 bases lay between the germline ends.

The chain couples TRBV10-1 to TRBJ2-7; D is unresolved. Trimming cost V 2 bases and J 3 bases, with 11 bases left between them. The CDR3 totals 14 residues. From germline, CDR1 is WNHNN and CDR2 SYGVQD (reference sequence). In DNA, the CDR3 is TGCGCCAGCAGTGAGCGGGCCGGAGACTACGAGCAGTACTTC. As protein: CASSERAGDYEQYF.